These T cell receptor beta chains were read from a single sample in a study of spatial heterogeneity in lung cancer. TCRdb fed the 5' RACE reads into MiXCR, producing one record per CDR3 protein. The sample holds some 37,000 distinct CDR3 sequences, about 7.2% seen once. The specimen comprised PBMCs, sampled at surgery. The source of these receptors is a female donor with early-stage non-small cell lung cancer. Each CDR3 is given with its conserved first and last residue. The D gene is left open where the match is weak. Part of the rows lack a size; the others show once, few, many or a class for expanded clones.

few	TRBV3-1	TRBD2	TRBJ2-3	TGTGCCAGCAGCCTGAGAGCGGGGAGCACAGATACGCAGTATTTT	CASSLRAGSTDTQYF
.	TRBV6-5	TRBD1	TRBJ1-2	TGTGCCAGCAGTCTACGGGACAGGGAGAATGGCTACACCTTC	CASSLRDRENGYTF
many	TRBV29-1	.	TRBJ1-2	TGCAGCGTTGTGCTGAAGGGCGGAAACTATGGCTACACCTTC	CSVVLKGGNYGYTF
.	TRBV24-1	TRBD2	TRBJ2-2	TGTGCCACCAGTGGGGGACTAGCGTCGAACACCGGGGAGCTGTTTTTT	CATSGGLASNTGELFF
few	TRBV2	.	TRBJ1-4	TGTGCCAGCAGTGCAGTTCCAAAGGGTGAAAAACTGTTTTTT	CASSAVPKGEKLFF
few	TRBV14	.	TRBJ2-3	TGTGCCAGCAGCCAAGATTGGACGGTGTCGCAGTATTTT	CASSQDWTVSQYF
.	TRBV18	TRBD1	TRBJ1-1	TGTGCCAGCTCGCGAACTTGGGACAGAGAAGCTTTCTTT	CASSRTWDREAFF
.	TRBV7-2	.	TRBJ2-2	TGTGCCAGCAGCTTTTTTCTCGCGAACACCGGGGAGCTGTTTTTT	CASSFFLANTGELFF
.	TRBV18	.	TRBJ1-5	TGTGCCAGCTCACCACCGGGGGGGCAGCCCCAGCATTTT	CASSPPGGQPQHF
many	TRBV9	.	TRBJ2-5	TGTGCCAGCAGCGTAGGTGCGGCCCGGGCAGAGACCCAGTACTTC	CASSVGAARAETQYF
many	TRBV5-6	.	TRBJ1-1	TGTGCCAGCAGCTGGGGTGACAACACTGAAGCTTTCTTT	CASSWGDNTEAFF
.	TRBV5-4	.	TRBJ2-6	TGTGCCAGCAGCTTGGAACTGGGGCGGTCCAACGTCCTGACTTTC	CASSLELGRSNVLTF
many	TRBV20-1	TRBD2	TRBJ2-1	TGCAGTGCTCAGAAGGGAGGGGACAATGAGCAGTTCTTC	CSAQKGGDNEQFF
many	TRBV15	.	TRBJ2-1	TGTGCCACCAGCAGAGTTCCCGGACACTCCTACAATGAGCAGTTCTTC	CATSRVPGHSYNEQFF
many	TRBV29-1	TRBD1	TRBJ1-2	TGCAGCGTTGACAGGGGGAACTATGGCTACACCTTC	CSVDRGNYGYTF
.	TRBV6-5	.	TRBJ2-5	TGTGCCAGCAGTTACTTGGGTGTAGGGGGGGAGACCCAGTACTTC	CASSYLGVGGETQYF
.	TRBV20-1	.	TRBJ2-7	TGCAGTGAAGCGTCGGGGACAAGCTCCTACGAGCAGTACTTC	CSEASGTSSYEQYF
.	TRBV3-1	.	TRBJ1-1	TGTGCCAGCAGCCAAGCAGGGCCCACTGAAGCTCTCTTT	CASSQAGPTEALF
few	TRBV6-6	.	TRBJ1-1	TGTGCCAGCAGTTACCCGGAGGGGAGGCGGGGGGGGAGCACTGAAGCTTTCTTT	CASSYPEGRRGGSTEAFF
many	TRBV12-3/TRBV12-4	.	TRBJ2-3	TGTGCCAGCAGTCCATCAGAAAATACGCAGTATTTT	CASSPSENTQYF
.	TRBV11-1	TRBD1	TRBJ2-5	TGTGCCAGCAGCCCTCCTACAGGGGGCCCGGAGACCCAGTACTTC	CASSPPTGGPETQYF
medium-sized	TRBV6-5	.	TRBJ2-7	TGTGCCAGCAGTTATGGCGCGCTTCAGTACTTC	CASSYGALQYF
once	TRBV9	.	TRBJ2-3	TGTGCCAGCAGCGTGGGTCAGGGTGGTCCAGATACGCAGTATTTT	CASSVGQGGPDTQYF
many	TRBV9	TRBD2	TRBJ2-1	TGTGCCAGCAGCGTAGAGGCGGGAGGGGGTTGGTACAATGAGCAGTTCTTC	CASSVEAGGGWYNEQFF
.	TRBV6-1	.	TRBJ2-1	TGTGCCAGCAGTGACGGGGCGAGAACATACAATGAGCAGTTCTTC	CASSDGARTYNEQFF
many	TRBV20-1	TRBD2	TRBJ2-7	TGCAGTGCTAACGGAATTGGACTAGCGGGGAGCTCCTACGAGCAGTACTTC	CSANGIGLAGSSYEQYF
many	TRBV6-5	.	TRBJ1-6	TGTGCCAGCGGATCCTTACAGGGCCCCGGGGAGCCCCTCCACTTT	CASGSLQGPGEPLHF
many	TRBV29-1	.	TRBJ2-7	TGCAGCGTTTCCGGACAGTTCTCCTACGAGCAGTACTTC	CSVSGQFSYEQYF